This T cell receptor beta chain was recovered during a study of cytomegalovirus exposure and HLA in healthy donors. In the study overall: Around 80 million unique TCR sequences came from HLA-typed donors in an early release.

It was with 60 Vbeta and 13 Jbeta primers that the PCR ran. This table comes from immunoSEQ multiplex PCR, and its TCRdb copy is limited to in-frame clones, with some not included. The sample consists of about 150,000 clones, 79% of them appearing once. Trimming removed 6 bases at V and 3 bases at J, with 9 bases between. The CDR3 sequence is 12 residues long. Germline CDR1 reads MNHNS; CDR2 reads SASEGT. The TCR sequence derives from a woman aged 35 to 49 in good health and CMV-seropositive. V gene TRBV6-1 combines with J gene TRBJ2-7, with D possibly being TRBD1 (6 bases). Sequencing input: PBMCs. The CDR3 DNA is TGTGCCAGCAGCAGGGGAGACTACGAGCAGTACTTC. Encoded protein: CASSRGDYEQYF.